This T cell receptor beta chain was sequenced in a study of blood T cell repertoires in COVID-19. This CDR3 has 15 residues. Germline CDR1 reads LNHDA; CDR2 reads SQIVND (reference sequence). Trimming cost V 4 bases and J 1 base; bases outside gene matches: 3. Profiling relied on immunoSEQ multiplex PCR, and the TCRdb table lists in-frame clones only, not all of them. The sample has 150,000 to 200,000 clones; 60% to 85% are singletons. The chain employs TRBV19 and TRBJ2-1; 8 positions agree with TRBD1. This TCR came from a man between 65 and 79 years old with acute or convalescent COVID-19. Sample: peripheral blood. The CDR3 protein is CASSNRQGSYNEQFF. The CDR3 nucleotides are TGTGCCAGTAGTAACCGACAGGGGTCCTACAATGAGCAGTTCTTC.